This T cell receptor beta chain was observed in a study of shared clonotypes between healthy human individuals. With 1 base clipped from V and 2 bases from J, the junction kept 5 bases outside the gene matches. The CDR3 consists of 15 residues. Germline V gene sequence: CDR1 MNHNS, CDR2 SASEGT. Study results and limitations: Sharing across a handful of donors was seen in roughly 5% of naive CD4 clonotypes.

Profiled with immunoSEQ multiplex PCR; TCRdb holds only in-frame clones, not every one. The data contain hundreds of thousands of clones, roughly 96% of them singletons. This clone was seen just once. The antigen is undetermined. CD45RO-negative CD8 cells positively selected for CCR7 made up the naive population, which excluded terminally differentiated effector memory CD45RA+ cells. The study drew its donors from healthy HIV-negative adults without recent acute infections or vaccinations. Source material: naive CD8+ T cells sorted from blood. This clonotype was sampled from a woman aged 25 to 39 in good health. The chain carries TRBV6-1 and TRBJ2-7; 7 positions agree with TRBD2. The CDR3 coding sequence is TGTGCCAGCAGTGAAGGACTAGCTGATACCTACGAGCAGTACTTC. The encoded protein is CASSEGLADTYEQYF.